This T cell receptor beta chain was recovered during a study of identical twins. TCRdb reprocessed the 5' RACE reads with MiXCR, giving one entry per CDR3 protein. The sample yields roughly 690,000 distinct CDR3 sequences, 21% seen once. Comments on this clonotype: The antigen is unknown.

This CDR3 is built from 14 residues. Trimming stripped 3 bases from V and 1 base from J, with 12 bases between. Germline-derived CDR1 and CDR2 are DFQATT and SNEGSKA (reference sequence). Whole-study results and caveats: Out-of-frame beta sequences exhibited a weaker degree of excess twin sharing.

The same data also went into a second study, on T cells expressing NK-cell markers. This second report adds: All TCR beta repertoires analysed originated from sorted CD3+CD56+NKG2C+, CD3+CD56+NKG2C- and CD3+CD56-NKG2C+ T cells. Of CD8+ T cells, roughly 1.0-7.0% belonged to dominant NKG2C+ clonotypes in several donors. Evidence did not settle whether expanded NKG2C+ T cell clones targeted HCMV.

The sequenced material came from PBMCs. This clonotype originated in a woman aged 18-30 years in good health. The gene calls are TRBV20-1 and TRBJ1-1; D gene uncertain. The CDR3 spells CSARLRASNTEAFF. The CDR3 DNA reads TGCAGTGCTAGGTTGCGGGCTTCGAACACTGAAGCTTTCTTT.